The 6 T cell receptor beta chains below come from one sample, sequenced in a study of blood T cell repertoires in COVID-19. Profiling relied on immunoSEQ multiplex PCR, and the TCRdb table lists in-frame clones only, not all of them. In the table there are roughly 40,000 clones, roughly four fifths of which are singletons. What was sequenced was peripheral blood. The receptors originated from a human donor in a cohort sampled during active COVID-19.

In its sample, this clone ranks as medium-sized. This rearrangement joins TRBV19 to TRBJ1-4; D remains unclear. Germline-derived CDR1 and CDR2 are LNHDA and SQIVND (reference sequence). CDR3 length: 15 residues. V was shortened by 5 bases and J by 8 bases, with 18 bases between the two germline ends. DNA for the CDR3: TGTGCCAGTAGTCCCCGGGTCAGCGAGAAAGAAAAACTGTTTTTT. Translated: CASSPRVSEKEKLFF.

This chain uses TRBV12-3 or TRBV12-4 with TRBJ1-2; 7 bases agree with TRBD1. The CDR3 sequence is 12 residues long. The trim removed 6 bases at V and 5 bases at J, leaving 3 bases unmatched. The CDR3 bases are TGTGCCAGCAGCCTGGGACAGTATGGCTACACCTTC. Residues: CASSLGQYGYTF.

This chain joins TRBV6-5 and TRBJ1-1; TRBD1 might be the D (6 bases). The V gene lost 9 bases and the J gene lost 4 bases, with 18 bases spanning the gap. The CDR3 contains 14 residues. Per the germline V gene, CDR1 is MNHEY and CDR2 is SVGAGI. This CDR3 is CASTSFRGGTEAFF. The CDR3 DNA is TGTGCCAGTACGTCTTTCAGGGGCGGCACTGAAGCTTTCTTT.

This chain links TRBV5-8 with TRBJ1-5; weak D call: TRBD1 (5 bases). Germline CDR1 reads SGHTS; CDR2 reads YDEGEE. This CDR3 comprises 15 residues. The V end lost 6 bases, the J end lost 0 bases, and 13 bases lay between the germline ends. The CDR3 nucleotides read TGTGCCAGCACCAAGGGACTTTATAGCAATCAGCCCCAGCATTTT. Translating it yields CASTKGLYSNQPQHF.

The V and J genes are TRBV11-2 and TRBJ1-1; D gene unclear. The ends were cut back, 2 bases at V and 5 bases at J, with 15 bases in the middle. Germline loops: CDR1 SGHAT, CDR2 FQNNGV. This CDR3 spans 15 amino acids. CDR3 nucleotide sequence: TGTGCCAGCAGCTTAACAACGGGCGAGGGTACTGAAGCTTTCTTT. It translates to CASSLTTGEGTEAFF.

This chain's CDR3 is CASSQDGTRPLLAAGELFF. CDR3 coding DNA: TGCGCCAGCAGCCAAGACGGAACCCGTCCCTTATTAGCCGCCGGGGAGCTGTTTTTT. The chain couples TRBV4-1 to TRBJ2-2; D remains unclear. CDR3 length equals 19 residues. Trimming took off 0 bases at V and 6 bases at J, with 23 bases between the two ends. CDR1 and CDR2 from the germline V gene are MGHRA and YSYEKL.